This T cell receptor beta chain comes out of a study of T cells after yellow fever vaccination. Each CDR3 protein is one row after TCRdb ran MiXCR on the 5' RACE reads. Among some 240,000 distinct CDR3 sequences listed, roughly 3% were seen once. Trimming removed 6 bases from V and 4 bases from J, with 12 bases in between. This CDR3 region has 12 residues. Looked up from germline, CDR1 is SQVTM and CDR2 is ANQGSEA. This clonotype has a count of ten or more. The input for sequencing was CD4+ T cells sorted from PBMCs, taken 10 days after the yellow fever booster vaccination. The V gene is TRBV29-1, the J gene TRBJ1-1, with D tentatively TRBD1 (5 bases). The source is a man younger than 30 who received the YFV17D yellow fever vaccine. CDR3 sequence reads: CSVRGTGTEAFF. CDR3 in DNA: TGCAGCGTACGAGGGACGGGCACTGAAGCTTTCTTT.